A single sample is the source of the 28 T cell receptor beta chains below, sequenced in a study of CD8 T cells in Susac syndrome. Random hexamers were used to reverse transcribe the RNA input (0.5 to 1 ug). Via MiXCR, TCRdb re-called the immunoSEQ multiplex PCR reads, giving one row per CDR3 protein. The table records about 210,000 distinct CDR3 sequences, around 95% of them present only once. The specimen was CD4+ T cells from PBMCs. These receptors originate from a human donor with multiple sclerosis.

The chain is built from TRBV20-1 and TRBJ2-7; D remains ambiguous. The CDR3 is 12 residues long. Looked up from germline, CDR1 is DFQATT and CDR2 is SNEGSKA (reference sequence). Trimming took off 6 bases at V and 5 bases at J, with 14 bases between the two ends. CDR3 amino acids: CSASRLRDEQYF. The CDR3 bases are TGCAGTGCCTCCCGCCTTAGGGACGAGCAGTACTTC.

The CDR3 region has the DNA TGTGCCAGCAGCCCCAAGGGCGGAAACATTCAGTACTTC. Translating gives CASSPKGGNIQYF. The chain combines TRBV7-9 with TRBJ2-4, with D unclear. V was trimmed by 5 bases and J by 6 bases, leaving 11 bases between them. The CDR3 runs 13 residues. The V gene's germline CDR1 is SEHNR and CDR2 FQNEAQ (reference sequence).

The chain combines TRBV11-2 with TRBJ2-6; no clear D. This CDR3 spans 12 amino acids. Trimming shortened V by 7 bases and J by 11 bases, and 12 bases separated the two germline ends. CDR1 is SGHAT and CDR2 is FQNNGV in the germline V gene. The CDR3 sequence is CASTSTADVLTF. CDR3 nucleotides: TGTGCCAGCACCTCAACAGCCGACGTCCTGACTTTC.

This clonotype occurred once. DNA for the CDR3: TGCAGTGCTGAGACAGGGTCTGGAAACACCATATATTTT. Residues: CSAETGSGNTIYF. The chain uses TRBV20-1 and TRBJ1-3, with TRBD1 identical over 7 bases. Germline V CDR1 and CDR2: DFQATT, SNEGSKA (reference sequence). Losses at the gene ends were 5 bases for V and 1 base for J; bases not matched to a gene: 2. There are 13 residues in the CDR3.

This rearrangement joins TRBV3-1 to TRBJ1-5; a weak D match, TRBD1 (5 bases). CDR3 length: 15 amino acids. CDR1 and CDR2 from the germline V gene are LGHDT and YNNKEL (reference sequence). V lost 0 bases, J lost 3 bases, and 9 bases lay in between. Here the CDR3 DNA reads TGTGCCAGCAGCCAAGATGGGGGGATCAATCAGCCCCAGCATTTT. It is translated as CASSQDGGINQPQHF.

V usage is TRBV20-1 and J usage is TRBJ1-2; D unclear. With 3 bases removed from V and 9 bases from J, the gap between germline ends came to 11 bases. This CDR3 has 11 amino acids. From germline, CDR1 is DFQATT and CDR2 SNEGSKA (reference sequence). The CDR3 protein is CSARAVGSYTF. For the CDR3, the DNA is TGCAGTGCTAGGGCGGTGGGAAGCTACACCTTC.

The chain combines TRBV5-1 with TRBJ2-1; D is possibly TRBD2 (5 bases). The CDR3 is 11 residues long. The germline V and J ends were trimmed by 0 bases and 10 bases, with 5 bases remaining between them. CDR1 is SGHRS and CDR2 is YFSETQ in the germline V gene. This CDR3 reads CASSLAGEQFF. CDR3 nucleotides: TGCGCCAGCAGCTTGGCGGGGGAGCAGTTCTTC.

The V gene is TRBV2, the J gene TRBJ1-5, with D maybe TRBD1 (6 bases). The V gene's germline CDR1 is SNHLY and CDR2 FYNNEI. Trimming removed 2 bases from V and 6 bases from J, with 11 bases in between. The CDR3 covers 14 residues. The CDR3 here is CASSEMGGGQPQHF. For the CDR3, the DNA is TGTGCCAGCAGTGAAATGGGAGGGGGTCAGCCCCAGCATTTT. Full variable domain (remainder filled in from reference TRBV2 and TRBJ1-5): EPEVTQTPSHQVTQMGQEVILRCVPISNHLYFYWYRQILGQKVEFLVSFYNNEISEKSEIFDDQFSVERPDGSNFTLKIRSTKLEDSAMYFCASSEMGGGQPQHFGDGTRLSIL.

The chain joins TRBV29-1 to TRBJ1-2; 7 positions agree with TRBD1. CDR1 is SQVTM, CDR2 ANQGSEA, per germline. With 3 bases clipped from V and 8 bases from J, the junction kept 6 bases outside the gene matches. This CDR3 spans 12 amino acids. The CDR3 DNA reads as TGCAGCGTTGACTGGTTCAGGGGGGGCTACACCTTC. Translating gives CSVDWFRGGYTF.

The gene calls are TRBV3-1 and TRBJ2-1; D is unclear. The CDR3 covers 13 residues. Germline assignment: CDR1 LGHDT and CDR2 YNNKEL (reference sequence). V lost 3 bases and J lost 10, with 13 bases in between. The CDR3 DNA reads as TGTGCCAGCAGCCAGAACTCCCCCCCGGAGCAGTTCTTC. It yields the protein CASSQNSPPEQFF.

The rearrangement uses TRBV2 and TRBJ1-5; D unclear. This CDR3 contains 15 residues. Trimming cost V 4 bases and J 4 bases, with 14 bases left between them. From germline, CDR1 is SNHLY and CDR2 FYNNEI. As DNA, the CDR3 is TGTGCCAGCAGTGCTATTCCCCCGAGTAATCAGCCCCAGCATTTT. As protein: CASSAIPPSNQPQHF.

The J gene is TRBJ1-5, the V gene TRBV6-5; a possible D gene is TRBD1 (6 bases). V dropped 1 base and J dropped 3 bases, with 16 bases sitting between them. The CDR3 covers 17 residues. The germline gives CDR1 MNHEY, CDR2 SVGAGI. The CDR3 DNA follows: TGTGCCAGCAGTTACTTCTCCCCTGGACAGAACAATCAGCCCCAGCATTTT. Translating it yields CASSYFSPGQNNQPQHF.

J is TRBJ2-1 and V is TRBV20-1; no clear D gene. V lost 2 bases, J lost 6 bases, and 14 bases lay in between. This CDR3 comprises 14 residues. CDR1 and CDR2 (germline): DFQATT, SNEGSKA (reference sequence). Written as DNA, the CDR3 is TGCAGTGCTAGACCGTCTGACATCTCCAATGAGCAGTTCTTC. It codes for CSARPSDISNEQFF.

This chain links TRBV5-1 with TRBJ1-4; tentative D call: TRBD1 (5 bases). V lost 0 bases and J 12 bases, leaving 21 bases between the germline ends. This CDR3 contains 16 residues. CDR1 is SGHRS and CDR2 is YFSETQ in the germline V gene. The CDR3 protein is CASSLGTGTHPRELFF. CDR3 in DNA: TGCGCCAGCAGCTTGGGGACCGGGACTCATCCCAGGGAACTGTTTTTT.

The CDR3 coding sequence is TGCAGCGTTTCTAGGGAGCTTGGGGAAAAACTGTTTTTT. It translates to CSVSRELGEKLFF. This chain links TRBV29-1 with TRBJ1-4; D is ambiguous. The V and J ends lost 5 bases and 8 bases respectively, with 15 bases between them. Looked up from germline, CDR1 is SQVTM and CDR2 is ANQGSEA. There are 13 residues in the CDR3.

The chain combines TRBV20-1 with TRBJ2-3; 13 nucleotides match TRBD2. The CDR3 covers 15 residues. Losses at the gene ends were 3 bases for V and 6 bases for J; bases not matched to a gene: 6. Germline loops: CDR1 DFQATT, CDR2 SNEGSKA (reference sequence). CDR3 region: CSASLLAGGRDTQYF. The DNA for the CDR3 is TGCAGTGCTAGTTTACTAGCGGGGGGGCGGGATACGCAGTATTTT.

V and J are TRBV28 and TRBJ2-1; a possible D gene is TRBD1 (6 bases). The V gene lost 4 bases and the J gene lost 12 bases, with 16 bases spanning the gap. This CDR3 comprises 13 residues. The germline gives CDR1 MDHEN, CDR2 SYDVKM. In nucleotides, the CDR3 is TGTGCCAGCAGTTACAGGGCCGGAGTAAGGCAGTTCTTC. Its translation is CASSYRAGVRQFF.

The chain joins TRBV29-1 to TRBJ2-3, with D unresolved. The V and J ends lost 1 base and 2 bases respectively, with 13 bases between them. The CDR3 totals 15 residues. Germline V CDR1 and CDR2: SQVTM, ANQGSEA. This CDR3 is CSVEGADPFTDTQYF. CDR3 coding DNA: TGCAGCGTTGAAGGGGCAGACCCCTTCACAGATACGCAGTATTTT.

V is TRBV20-1 and J is TRBJ1-2, with D uncertain. This CDR3 has 10 amino acids. V was clipped by 1 base and J by 6 bases, with 3 bases between them. Germline CDR1 reads DFQATT; CDR2 reads SNEGSKA (reference sequence). The CDR3 loop reads CSARGNGYTF. DNA for the CDR3: TGCAGTGCTAGAGGGAATGGCTACACCTTC.

This clonotype came up once. The chain carries TRBV30 and TRBJ1-2; a weak D match, TRBD1 (6 bases). Between the trimmed V and J ends, which lost 2 bases and 4 bases, there was a span of 20 bases. CDR1 and CDR2 from the germline V gene are GTSNPN and SVGIG (reference sequence). The CDR3 loop spans 16 amino acids. CDR3 protein: CAWSTGGASVIYGYTF. The DNA for the CDR3 is TGTGCCTGGAGTACGGGGGGCGCGTCCGTAATCTATGGCTACACCTTC.

The chain joins TRBV18 to TRBJ2-7; 7 positions agree with TRBD2. Germline V gene data show CDR1 as KGHSH and CDR2 as LQKENI. This CDR3 is 12 amino acids long. The V segment lost 6 bases and the J segment 7 bases; nucleotides outside the gene matches: 6. The CDR3 DNA is TGTGCCAGCTCCCTCTTGGGGGGGGAGCAGTACTTC. Its protein product is CASSLLGGEQYF.

This clonotype was counted between two and nine times. The chain employs TRBV20-1 and TRBJ2-7; 11 bases agree with TRBD1. The germline CDR1 and CDR2 sequences are DFQATT and SNEGSKA (reference sequence). This CDR3 is built from 15 residues. V lost 2 bases, J lost 6 bases, and 9 bases stayed unmatched. Here the CDR3 reads CSARPLGQGATEQYF. The CDR3 bases are TGCAGTGCTAGACCTCTAGGACAGGGGGCAACCGAGCAGTACTTC.

The V call is TRBV20-1, the J call TRBJ2-1; TRBD2 matches at 10 bases. With V trimmed by 8 bases and J by 2 bases, 12 bases remained unmatched. CDR1 is DFQATT, CDR2 SNEGSKA, per germline (reference sequence). This CDR3 region has 16 residues. The CDR3 sequence is CSIQFLAGGTYNEQFF. The CDR3 bases are TGCAGTATTCAGTTTTTAGCGGGAGGCACCTACAATGAGCAGTTCTTC.

The CDR3 is CASSPAGTHEQYF. The CDR3 DNA reads as TGTGCCAGCTCACCTGCGGGAACCCACGAGCAGTACTTC. The chain uses TRBV18 and TRBJ2-7; tentative D call: TRBD2 (6 bases). The germline CDR1 and CDR2 sequences are KGHSH and LQKENI. Trimming took off 3 bases at V and 5 bases at J, with 11 bases between the two ends. The CDR3 has 13 residues. The entire variable domain, with the rest obtained from reference TRBV18 and TRBJ2-7, is as follows: NAGVMQNPRHLVRRRGQEARLRCSPMKGHSHVYWYRQLPEEGLKFMVYLQKENIIDESGMPKERFSAEFPKEGPSILRIQQVVRGDSAAYFCASSPAGTHEQYFGPGTRLTVT.

This sequence joins TRBV3-1 and TRBJ2-1, with a weak D call TRBD2 (5 bases). This CDR3 has 13 amino acids. Per germline, CDR1 LGHDT and CDR2 YNNKEL (reference sequence). Trimming removed 4 bases from V and 14 bases from J, with 18 bases in between. CDR3 nucleotide sequence: TGTGCCAGCAGCCCCCTGCGAAGCGGCCTCAAGTTCTTC. The encoded protein is CASSPLRSGLKFF.

This clonotype was recorded only once. The genes are TRBV23-1 and TRBJ2-7; no clear D gene. TRBV23-1 belongs to the ORF category, with a function that is uncertain. This CDR3 spans 13 amino acids. Trimming pared 4 bases from V and 4 bases from J, leaving 11 bases between. This chain's CDR3 is CASSPPVVYEQYF. As DNA, the CDR3 is TGCGCCAGCAGTCCCCCGGTTGTTTACGAGCAGTACTTC.

The chain carries TRBV27 and TRBJ1-5; tentatively, D is TRBD1 (5 bases). The CDR3 is made up of 15 amino acids. The V gene lost 3 bases and the J gene lost 3 bases, with 12 bases spanning the gap. Germline V lookup: CDR1 MNHEY, CDR2 SMNVEV (reference sequence). The CDR3 reads CASSFSVGLNQPQHF. Written as DNA, the CDR3 is TGTGCCAGCAGTTTTAGTGTGGGGCTCAATCAGCCCCAGCATTTT.

Comments on this clonotype: At one of its ends the junction is not consistent with the germline gene, which may arise from a read error. For the CDR3, the DNA is TGTGCCAGCAGTGAAGCGAGTGACACTCGGTCTTTT. Its protein product is CASSEASDTRSF. The chain carries TRBV2 and TRBJ2-3; D not resolved. The CDR3 has 12 residues. Germline CDR1 and CDR2: SNHLY and FYNNEI.